The rows below give T cell receptor beta chains drawn from one sample of a study of response to subunit inactivated influenza vaccine. Each CDR3 protein is one row after TCRdb ran MiXCR on the RT-PCR reads. Here the sample spans hundreds of thousands of distinct CDR3 sequences, 22% being singletons. Sequenced material: PBMCs from blood, taken about 19 months after vaccination. These receptors were taken from a man aged 45 to 70 who received an inactivated influenza vaccine. The CDR3 runs from the conserved cysteine through the conserved F or W. D genes are given only for firm matches. The size of a clone is reported for some rows only, either as once, few or many, or as a class for expanded clones.

length: 14
V: TRBV7-2
J: TRBJ1-1
D: .
size: .
CDR3: CASSLERSAAEAFF
DNA: TGTGCCAGCAGCTTAGAAAGGTCGGCAGCTGAAGCTTTCTTT

length: 11
V: TRBV6-6
J: TRBJ1-1
D: .
size: many
CDR3: CASSYRSEAFF
DNA: TGTGCCAGCAGTTACCGATCTGAAGCTTTCTTT

length: 16
V: TRBV5-5
J: TRBJ2-1
D: TRBD1
size: few
CDR3: CASSLGQGRLDNEQFF
DNA: TGTGCCAGCAGCCTAGGACAGGGGCGTTTGGACAATGAGCAGTTCTTC

length: 18
V: TRBV2
J: TRBJ2-6
D: TRBD1
size: few
CDR3: CASREPDRDPSGANVLTF
DNA: TGTGCCAGCAGGGAACCGGACAGGGACCCCTCTGGGGCCAACGTCCTGACTTTC

length: 15
V: TRBV7-8
J: TRBJ1-4
D: .
size: few
CDR3: CASSLGQWEGEKLFF
DNA: TGTGCCAGCAGCCTTGGACAGTGGGAAGGTGAAAAACTGTTTTTT

length: 13
V: TRBV15
J: TRBJ2-5
D: .
size: .
CDR3: CATSRDTKETQYF
DNA: TGTGCCACCAGCAGAGATACAAAAGAGACCCAGTACTTC

length: 15
V: TRBV27
J: TRBJ1-2
D: .
size: many
CDR3: CASSLRQEPNYGYTF
DNA: TGTGCCAGCAGTTTGAGACAGGAACCCAACTATGGCTACACCTTC

length: 14
V: TRBV7-8
J: TRBJ2-1
D: .
size: .
CDR3: CASSEGGTYNEQFF
DNA: TGTGCCAGCAGTGAAGGAGGGACCTACAATGAGCAGTTCTTC

length: 16
V: TRBV20-1
J: TRBJ2-5
D: TRBD1
size: .
CDR3: CSARRQGQGLGETQYF
DNA: TGCAGTGCTAGAAGACAGGGACAGGGTTTGGGAGAGACCCAGTACTTC

length: 15
V: TRBV18
J: TRBJ1-6
D: .
size: few
CDR3: CASSPSWGLDSPLHF
DNA: TGTGCCAGCTCACCCTCTTGGGGGTTGGATTCACCCCTCCACTTT

length: 10
V: TRBV6-6
J: TRBJ2-7
D: .
size: .
CDR3: CASSNSEQYF
DNA: TGTGCCAGCAGTAACAGCGAGCAGTACTTC

length: 14
V: TRBV10-3
J: TRBJ1-2
D: .
size: .
CDR3: CAISELSGGDGYTF
DNA: TGTGCCATCAGTGAATTAAGTGGGGGAGACGGCTACACCTTC

length: 13
V: TRBV29-1
J: TRBJ2-5
D: TRBD1
size: .
CDR3: CSVADRGSETQYF
DNA: TGCAGCGTTGCGGACAGGGGGTCAGAGACCCAGTACTTC

length: 15
V: TRBV9
J: TRBJ2-3
D: TRBD2
size: many
CDR3: CASSALGTSGDTQYF
DNA: TGTGCCAGCAGCGCCCTCGGGACTAGTGGAGATACGCAGTATTTT

length: 14
V: TRBV21-1
J: TRBJ2-3
D: .
size: .
CDR3: CASSKGLAGPGRYF
DNA: TGTGCCAGCAGCAAAGGACTAGCGGGGCCTGGTCGGTATTTT

length: 12
V: TRBV12-3/TRBV12-4
J: TRBJ1-1
D: .
size: .
CDR3: CASSLRRVQAFF
DNA: TGTGCCAGCAGTTTACGGAGGGTACAGGCTTTCTTT

length: 14
V: TRBV20-1
J: TRBJ1-5
D: .
size: .
CDR3: CSARDTSGYQPQHF
DNA: TGCAGTGCTAGAGATACGTCGGGGTATCAGCCCCAGCATTTT

length: 13
V: TRBV6-2/TRBV6-3
J: TRBJ1-1
D: TRBD1
size: few
CDR3: CASRTGGRTEAFF
DNA: TGTGCCAGCAGAACAGGGGGCAGAACTGAAGCTTTCTTT

length: 16
V: TRBV12-3/TRBV12-4
J: TRBJ2-1
D: TRBD2
size: .
CDR3: CASSSRLASIYNEQFF
DNA: TGTGCCAGCAGTTCAAGACTAGCTTCCATCTACAATGAGCAGTTCTTC

length: 14
V: TRBV12-3/TRBV12-4
J: TRBJ2-5
D: .
size: .
CDR3: CASSPLIFGETQYF
DNA: TGTGCCAGCAGCCCTCTAATTTTTGGGGAGACCCAGTACTTC

length: 12
V: TRBV29-1
J: TRBJ2-7
D: TRBD2
size: .
CDR3: CSVELAGDEQYF
DNA: TGCAGCGTTGAACTAGCGGGAGACGAGCAGTACTTC

length: 17
V: TRBV6-5
J: TRBJ1-5
D: .
size: few
CDR3: CASSSTSLWDSNQPQHF
DNA: TGTGCCAGCAGTTCTACTAGTTTGTGGGACAGCAATCAGCCCCAGCATTTT

length: 14
V: TRBV27
J: TRBJ2-2
D: .
size: .
CDR3: CASSRLANTGELFF
DNA: TGTGCCAGCAGCCGGCTTGCGAACACCGGGGAGCTGTTTTTT

length: 12
V: TRBV29-1
J: TRBJ2-2
D: .
size: many
CDR3: CSGSSSLGELFF
DNA: TGCAGCGGGTCAAGTTCGTTAGGGGAGCTGTTTTTT

length: 12
V: TRBV28
J: TRBJ2-7
D: TRBD1
size: .
CDR3: CASRNQGALTDF
DNA: TGTGCCAGCAGGAACCAGGGGGCCCTTACTGACTTC

length: 15
V: TRBV14
J: TRBJ1-2
D: TRBD1
size: few
CDR3: CASSQGDRTNYGYTF
DNA: TGTGCCAGCAGCCAAGGGGACAGAACCAACTATGGCTACACCTTC

length: 20
V: TRBV24-1
J: TRBJ2-3
D: TRBD2
size: few
CDR3: CATSDLSGLAGDEGTDTQYF
DNA: TGTGCCACCAGTGATTTGTCTGGACTAGCGGGAGATGAGGGCACAGATACGCAGTATTTT

length: 15
V: TRBV6-2/TRBV6-3
J: TRBJ2-3
D: TRBD1
size: .
CDR3: CASKEGGQGPDTQYF
DNA: TGTGCCAGCAAAGAAGGAGGACAGGGCCCAGATACGCAGTATTTT

length: 16
V: TRBV7-6
J: TRBJ2-1
D: TRBD2
size: .
CDR3: CASSLEVLAGGNEQFF
DNA: TGTGCCAGCAGCTTAGAGGTACTAGCGGGAGGAAATGAGCAGTTCTTC

length: 15
V: TRBV10-3
J: TRBJ1-2
D: .
size: few
CDR3: CAISEVGGRNYGYTF
DNA: TGTGCCATCAGTGAGGTCGGGGGGCGAAACTATGGCTACACCTTC

length: 15
V: TRBV20-1
J: TRBJ1-2
D: TRBD1
size: few
CDR3: CSASQDRAANYGYTF
DNA: TGCAGTGCTAGCCAAGACAGGGCGGCTAACTATGGCTACACCTTC

length: 14
V: TRBV11-2
J: TRBJ1-5
D: .
size: few
CDR3: CASSLDGAGQPQHF
DNA: TGTGCCAGCAGCTTAGATGGGGCAGGACAGCCCCAGCATTTT

length: 16
V: TRBV7-2
J: TRBJ1-2
D: .
size: .
CDR3: CASSLEIRTGMRGYTF
DNA: TGTGCCAGCAGCTTAGAGATACGGACGGGGATGAGGGGCTACACCTTC

length: 12
V: TRBV29-1
J: TRBJ1-4
D: .
size: many
CDR3: CSVEGPGRRLFF
DNA: TGCAGCGTTGAAGGCCCCGGACGCAGACTGTTTTTT

length: 15
V: TRBV7-8
J: TRBJ1-5
D: .
size: many
CDR3: CASSLRTAGGQPQHF
DNA: TGTGCCAGCAGCCTTAGGACAGCCGGCGGCCAGCCCCAGCATTTT